This TCR beta chain was identified in a study of T cell changes during pregnancy in multiple sclerosis. Method: immunoSEQ multiplex PCR; TCRdb's copy keeps in-frame clones and lacks some. The table records 79,000 or so clones, 85% to 95% of them present only once. Sample: CD4+ T cells from peripheral blood mononuclear cells, taken before pregnancy. This receptor was obtained from a female donor with multiple sclerosis, enrolled in a pregnancy study.

CDR3 bases: TGTGCCACCAGCGAGCCCGGGGGGCCCTACAATGAGCAGTTCTTC. Translated: CATSEPGGPYNEQFF. The chain employs TRBV15 and TRBJ2-1, with D possibly TRBD2 on 7 matching bases. The CDR3 runs to 15 residues. V was pared by 5 bases and J by 2 bases, with 13 bases between. Germline-derived CDR1 and CDR2 are LNHNV and YYDKDF (reference sequence).